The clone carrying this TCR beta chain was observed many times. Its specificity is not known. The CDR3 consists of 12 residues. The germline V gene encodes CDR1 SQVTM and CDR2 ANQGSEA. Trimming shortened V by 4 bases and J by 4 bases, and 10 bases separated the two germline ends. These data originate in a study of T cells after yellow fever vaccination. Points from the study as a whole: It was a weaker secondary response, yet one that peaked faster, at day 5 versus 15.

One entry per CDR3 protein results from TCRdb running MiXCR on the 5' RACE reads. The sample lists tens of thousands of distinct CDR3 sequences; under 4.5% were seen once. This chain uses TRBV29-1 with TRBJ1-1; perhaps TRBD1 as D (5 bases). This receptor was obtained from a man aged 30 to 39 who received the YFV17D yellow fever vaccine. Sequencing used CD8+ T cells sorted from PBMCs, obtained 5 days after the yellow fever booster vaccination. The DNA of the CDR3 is TGCAGCGTTGTGGGGGGAGGCACTGAAGCTTTCTTT. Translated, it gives CSVVGGGTEAFF.